This TCR beta chain was sequenced in a study of CD8 T cells in ankylosing spondylitis. Making use of molecular barcodes, quantitative 5'-RACE generated TCR beta libraries. TCRdb analysed the 5' RACE reads with MiXCR anew, one entry per CDR3 protein. The sample lists 350,000 to 550,000 distinct CDR3 sequences, roughly 27% occurring once. On this clonotype: Its target is unknown.

The germline V gene has CDR1 SGHTA and CDR2 FQGNSA. The V end lost 2 bases, the J end lost 8 bases, and 13 bases lay between the germline ends. The CDR3 length is 14 residues. The study, taken as a whole, reports: Previous work reported some of these motif variants in the synovial fluid and blood of reactive arthritis. Clones linked with disease were CD8+ and fairly uncommon in the peripheral blood. Typical of ankylosing spondylitis blood, it appeared, was a TCR beta motif of under 10 highly homologous variants. As reported, disease-linked clones showed significant enrichment in matched ankylosing spondylitis synovial fluid.

The clonotype was recovered from a male donor with ankylosing spondylitis. Sequenced: blood, either unsorted or a sorted T cell fraction (not recorded which). This chain connects TRBV7-2 to TRBJ2-1, with D unclear. The CDR3 loop is CASSLKQQFYEQFF. The DNA of the CDR3 is TGTGCCAGCAGCTTAAAGCAACAGTTTTATGAGCAGTTCTTC.